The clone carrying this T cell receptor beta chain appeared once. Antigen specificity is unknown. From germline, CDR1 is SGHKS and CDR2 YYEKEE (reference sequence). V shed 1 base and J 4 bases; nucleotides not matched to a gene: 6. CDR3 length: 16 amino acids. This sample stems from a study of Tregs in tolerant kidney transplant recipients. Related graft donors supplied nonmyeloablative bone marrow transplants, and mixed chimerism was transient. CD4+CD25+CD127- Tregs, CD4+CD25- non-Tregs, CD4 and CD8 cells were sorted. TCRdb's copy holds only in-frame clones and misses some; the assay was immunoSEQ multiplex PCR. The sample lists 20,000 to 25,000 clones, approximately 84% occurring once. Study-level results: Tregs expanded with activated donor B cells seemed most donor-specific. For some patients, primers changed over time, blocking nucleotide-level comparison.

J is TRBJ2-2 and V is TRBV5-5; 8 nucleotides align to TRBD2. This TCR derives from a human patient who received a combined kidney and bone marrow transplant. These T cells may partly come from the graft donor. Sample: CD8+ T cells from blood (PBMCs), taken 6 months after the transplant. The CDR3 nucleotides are TGTGCCAGCAGCTTGCTTTTAGCGGGGACCACCGGGGAGCTGTTTTTT. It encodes CASSLLLAGTTGELFF.